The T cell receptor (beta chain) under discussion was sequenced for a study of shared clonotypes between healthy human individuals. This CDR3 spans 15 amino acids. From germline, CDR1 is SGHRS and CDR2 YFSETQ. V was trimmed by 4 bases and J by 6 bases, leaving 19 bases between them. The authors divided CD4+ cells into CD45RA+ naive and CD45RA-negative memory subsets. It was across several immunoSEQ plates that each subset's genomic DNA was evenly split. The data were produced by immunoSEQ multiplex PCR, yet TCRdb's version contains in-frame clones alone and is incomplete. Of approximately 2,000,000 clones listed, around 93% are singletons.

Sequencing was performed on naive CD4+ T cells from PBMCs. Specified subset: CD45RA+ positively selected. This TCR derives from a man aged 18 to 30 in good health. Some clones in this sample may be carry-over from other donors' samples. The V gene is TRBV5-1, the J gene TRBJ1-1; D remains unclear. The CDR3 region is CASSRTEGARAEAFF. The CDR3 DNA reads TGCGCCAGCAGCCGCACGGAGGGAGCGAGGGCTGAAGCTTTCTTT.